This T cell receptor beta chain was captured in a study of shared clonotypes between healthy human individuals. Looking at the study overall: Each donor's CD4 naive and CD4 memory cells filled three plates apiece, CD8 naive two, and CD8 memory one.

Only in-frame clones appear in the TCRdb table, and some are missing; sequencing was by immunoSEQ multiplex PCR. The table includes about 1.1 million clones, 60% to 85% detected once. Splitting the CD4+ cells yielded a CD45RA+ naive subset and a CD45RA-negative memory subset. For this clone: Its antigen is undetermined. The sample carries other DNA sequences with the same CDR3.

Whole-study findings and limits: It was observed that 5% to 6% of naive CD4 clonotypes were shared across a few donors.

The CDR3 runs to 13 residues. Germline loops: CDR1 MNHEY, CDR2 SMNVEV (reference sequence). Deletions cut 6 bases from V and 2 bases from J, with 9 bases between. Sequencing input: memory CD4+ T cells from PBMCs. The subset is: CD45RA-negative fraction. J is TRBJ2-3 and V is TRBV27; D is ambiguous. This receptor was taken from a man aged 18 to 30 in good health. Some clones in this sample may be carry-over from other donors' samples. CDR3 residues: CASSPPSTDTQYF. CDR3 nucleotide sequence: TGTGCCAGCAGCCCGCCGTCCACAGATACGCAGTATTTT.